This TCR delta chain was captured by sequencing in a study of Vδ1+ human thymocytes (dated by TCRdb to the late 2010s). Background for the entire study: mRNA-level TRG and TRD CDR3 repertoires of highly purified Vdelta1+ thymocytes from young children were characterised as a data resource. The multiplex-based CDR3 amplicon strategy had previously been validated against 5'RACE-based CDR3 amplicon generation methods. What the work shows at the level of the full study, not this receptor alone: Roughly 20% of thymic TRD sequences were found to be Vdelta2 (and few were Vdelta3) despite high sort purity, in contrast to peripheral blood Vdelta1+ controls. Thymic TRG and TRD repertoires appeared highly polyclonal with Gaussian CDR3 length distributions, unlike oligoclonal peripheral blood repertoires. Because unexpected Vdelta2 sequences could lead to misinterpretation of bulk repertoire data, the authors recommended using highly purified populations and single-cell validation. Many TRG clonotypes were shared between donors (up to roughly 6.9x10^3), whereas TRD repertoires were essentially private (max about 120 shared). Donors did not cluster by age or sex, so the analyses were not stratified by age or sex.

Spanning cysteine to phenylalanine, the CDR3 consists of 22 amino acids. Kept here is only the CDR3 DNA, which spans 66 bases and is read in frame from base 1. In the germline V gene, CDR1 corresponds to TSWWSYY and CDR2 to QGS. Trimming removed 5 bases from V and 4 bases from J, leaving 38 bases between the germline ends. Thymic samples were depleted of alphabeta T cells, then CD3+ TCRVdelta1+ TCRVdelta2- thymocytes were FACS-sorted. A purity of roughly 97% to 99.6% was achieved for sorted Vdelta1+ thymocytes. The thymic specimens were obtained from seven or eight paediatric patients who were undergoing corrective cardiac surgery and ranged in age from roughly 5 days to 15 months. Thymic tissue was dispersed and mononuclear cells isolated on a Histopaque-1077 density gradient. Staining used anti-TCRVdelta1 clone TS8.2, anti-TCRVdelta2 clone B6, anti-CD3 clone HIT3a and anti-TCRalphabeta clone IP26 antibodies.

RNA was extracted with the RNeasy mini kit and reverse transcribed using Superscript III. CDR3 amplicons were generated by multiplex PCR with pooled V-gene forward primers and a constant-region reverse primer carrying Illumina adaptor overhangs. After gel purification, the amplicons were indexed with Nextera index primers during eight to nine additional PCR cycles and then purified using AMPure XP beads. The libraries were sequenced on an Illumina MiSeq using paired-end 250 bp reads, dual indexing and an approximately 19% PhiX spike-in. Turning to the authors' computational methods: Reads were quality checked with FastQC, and TRG read pairs were merged with ea-utils fastq-join. Annotation of sequences was performed with IMGT/HighV-QUEST, only productive sequences with unambiguous V-gene assignment were retained, and clonotypes were defined by identical CDR3 sequence. For downstream analysis, the tools were VDJtools 1.1.1, tcR 2.2.3, Treemap and vegan Shannon diversity in R 3.4.4. With CATT, TCRdb called clones again from the public reads; duplicate DNA rows were later joined. TCRdb's processing, not the authors' own work, is the source of the V and J calls. The sample table shows 80,000 or so delta-chain clones, and 30% to 45% are seen once. The leading ten clones occupy roughly 0.26% of the sample.

Turning to this clone: Its recognized antigen is unknown. There are no base qualities to consult, and no much larger clone falls within one base.

The receptor was isolated from a boy in the first two years of life who had congenital heart surgery. Material for sequencing was Vdelta1+ gamma-delta thymocytes from the thymus. The cell subset or site label here, explained by the study, means: FACS-sorted CD3+ TCRalphabeta- TCRVdelta1+ TCRVdelta2- thymocytes. The rearranged chain carries TRDV1 and TRDJ1, with TRDD3 as a weak D call on 5 bases. The CDR3 here reads CALGTCRRVGPDEGGPVDKLIF. The DNA sequence is TGTGCTCTTGGGACATGCCGGCGGGTTGGGCCAGACGAAGGGGGTCCCGTCGATAAACTCATCTTT.